Listed below are T cell receptor beta chains from one sample, sequenced in a study of T cell responses to AZD1222 COVID-19 vaccine. Libraries were prepared by immunoSEQ multiplex PCR; TCRdb keeps only in-frame clonotypes and omits some of them. This sample yields more than 100,000 clones, of which 90% to 95% are seen a single time; under 2% belongs to the top ten. The sample was peripheral blood, taken on day 0 of AZD1222 vaccination. The source is an adult in good health. Both conserved end residues are part of each CDR3. The D gene is left open where the match is weak. The size entry is marked missing in some rows and otherwise reads once, few, many or a size class.

TRBV12-2,NA,TRBJ2-1,once,CASRPRDREASGEENYNEQFF,TGTGCAAGTCGCCCCCGGGACAGGGAGGCTAGCGGGGAAGAAAACTACAATGAGCAGTTCTTC
TRBV5-4,NA,TRBJ2-7,NA,CASSSDFPNSYEQYF,TGTGCCAGCAGCTCTGACTTTCCGAACTCCTACGAGCAGTACTTC
TRBV20-1,NA,TRBJ2-1,once,CSASRDSRSYNEQFF,TGCAGTGCTAGTCGGGACTCCCGCTCCTACAATGAGCAGTTCTTC
TRBV5-1,TRBD2,TRBJ2-7,once,CASSLEPFGLAGGYTDEQYF,TGCGCCAGCAGCTTGGAGCCCTTTGGACTAGCGGGAGGGTATACGGACGAGCAGTACTTC
TRBV5-1,NA,TRBJ2-1,NA,CASSLVKGPYNEQFF,TGCGCCAGCAGCTTGGTAAAGGGGCCTTACAATGAGCAGTTCTTC
TRBV11-3,NA,TRBJ2-1,NA,CASSLDSPIGDNEQFF,TGTGCCAGCAGCTTAGATAGCCCCATAGGTGACAATGAGCAGTTCTTC
TRBV12-3/TRBV12-4,NA,TRBJ2-7,NA,CASGLWAYEQYF,TGTGCCAGCGGTCTCTGGGCCTACGAGCAGTACTTC
TRBV7-2,TRBD1,TRBJ1-2,NA,CASSLSQGGDGYTF,TGTGCCAGCAGCTTATCTCAGGGGGGGGATGGCTACACCTTC
TRBV21-1,NA,TRBJ1-5,NA,CASSSTPGGDSNQPQHF,TGTGCCAGCAGCAGCACCCCCGGTGGGGATAGCAATCAGCCCCAGCATTTT
TRBV19,NA,TRBJ1-5,NA,CASTGTRQVGQPQHF,TGTGCCAGTACCGGAACCCGGCAGGTTGGTCAGCCCCAGCATTTT
TRBV3-1/TRBV3-2,NA,TRBJ2-7,NA,CASSQRGTYEQYF,TGTGCCAGCAGCCAAAGAGGGACCTACGAGCAGTACTTC
TRBV18,NA,TRBJ1-2,NA,CASSIAGAPSGYGYTF,TGTGCCAGCTCAATAGCTGGGGCCCCCTCCGGCTATGGCTACACCTTC
TRBV5-1,NA,TRBJ2-1,NA,CASSLGATYNEQFF,TGCGCCAGCAGCTTGGGGGCAACCTACAATGAGCAGTTCTTC
TRBV9,NA,TRBJ1-5,few,CASSVAADGFNQPQHF,TGTGCCAGCAGCGTAGCCGCGGACGGTTTCAATCAGCCCCAGCATTTT
TRBV6-5,NA,TRBJ1-1,NA,CASRGGLNTEAFF,TGTGCCAGTAGGGGAGGTCTAAACACTGAAGCTTTCTTT
TRBV9,NA,TRBJ2-1,few,CASSGLIVSPAYNEQFF,TGTGCCAGCAGCGGGTTAATCGTGAGTCCTGCCTACAATGAGCAGTTCTTC
TRBV19,TRBD1,TRBJ2-1,once,CASSIDPGTGSPNEQFF,TGTGCCAGTAGTATAGATCCCGGGACAGGGTCCCCCAATGAGCAGTTCTTC
TRBV7-2,NA,TRBJ2-1,NA,CASSSDTEGYNEQFF,TGTGCCAGCAGCTCAGACACCGAGGGTTACAATGAGCAGTTCTTC
TRBV5-4,NA,TRBJ1-3,NA,CASSLARLGREAGNTIYF,TGTGCCAGCAGCTTGGCCCGTCTGGGGAGGGAAGCTGGAAACACCATATATTTT
TRBV5-1,NA,TRBJ1-2,NA,CASSPRPGDYGYTF,TGCGCCAGCAGCCCCAGACCCGGGGACTATGGCTACACCTTC
TRBV2,TRBD1,TRBJ1-1,few,CASSEMGQGKGTEAFF,TGTGCCAGCAGTGAAATGGGACAGGGAAAGGGCACTGAAGCTTTCTTT
TRBV6-5,NA,TRBJ2-3,NA,CASSYTRGGPTDTQYF,TGTGCCAGCAGTTACACAAGGGGAGGTCCCACAGATACGCAGTATTTT
TRBV6-1,NA,TRBJ2-7,NA,CASSFRGARHEQYF,TGTGCCAGCAGTTTTCGGGGGGCGAGGCACGAGCAGTACTTC
TRBV7-2,NA,TRBJ2-5,once,CASSLGGGGQETQYF,TGTGCCAGCAGCTTAGGAGGAGGGGGGCAAGAGACCCAGTACTTC
TRBV27,NA,TRBJ2-3,NA,CASSHKYGQYF,TGTGCCAGCAGCCATAAATACGGGCAGTATTTT
TRBV15,NA,TRBJ1-5,NA,CATSGGGGWNQPQHF,TGTGCCACCAGCGGAGGAGGGGGTTGGAATCAGCCCCAGCATTTT
TRBV11-3,NA,TRBJ2-3,NA,CASSITGMTDTQYF,TGTGCCAGCAGTATAACGGGGATGACAGATACGCAGTATTTT
TRBV24-1,NA,TRBJ1-1,once,CATSGPGNTEAFF,TGTGCCACCAGTGGCCCGGGGAACACTGAAGCTTTCTTT
TRBV7-9,NA,TRBJ1-1,NA,CASRPGINGEAFF,TGTGCCAGCAGACCGGGCATAAACGGCGAAGCTTTCTTT
TRBV12-3/TRBV12-4,NA,TRBJ2-5,NA,CASGLRRLGAQYF,TGTGCCAGCGGACTACGACGGCTCGGGGCCCAGTACTTC
TRBV5-5,NA,TRBJ1-2,NA,CASSPHLENYGYTF,TGTGCCAGCAGCCCCCATTTGGAGAACTATGGCTACACCTTC
TRBV15,NA,TRBJ2-1,NA,CATSGSQGGSYNEQFF,TGTGCCACCAGCGGGTCTCAAGGGGGGTCTTACAATGAGCAGTTCTTC
TRBV7-2,TRBD2,TRBJ2-4,NA,CASSPTSVAKNIQYF,TGTGCCAGCAGCCCGACTAGCGTCGCCAAAAACATTCAGTACTTC
TRBV13,NA,TRBJ2-6,NA,CASSLYGPGAGANVLTF,TGTGCCAGCAGCTTATACGGCCCAGGGGCTGGGGCCAACGTCCTGACTTTC
TRBV4-3,NA,TRBJ1-4,NA,CASSQVPDEKLFF,TGCGCCAGCAGCCAGGTCCCAGATGAAAAACTGTTTTTT
TRBV25-1,NA,TRBJ2-1,NA,CASSELPRGGYNEQFF,TGTGCCAGCAGTGAACTCCCCCGGGGCGGCTACAATGAGCAGTTCTTC
TRBV6-5,TRBD2,TRBJ2-7,once,CASSYDGAGVGYEQYF,TGTGCCAGCAGTTACGATGGGGCGGGAGTCGGGTACGAGCAGTACTTC
TRBV7-8,NA,TRBJ1-4,many,CASSLEGRGEKLFF,TGTGCCAGCAGCTTAGAAGGTCGCGGCGAAAAACTGTTTTTT
TRBV11-2,TRBD1,TRBJ1-2,NA,CASSSPGQGDYGYTF,TGTGCCAGCAGCTCGCCGGGACAGGGTGACTATGGCTACACCTTC
TRBV6-5,NA,TRBJ1-3,NA,CASSYSGASGNTIYF,TGTGCCAGCAGTTACTCCGGGGCCTCTGGAAACACCATATATTTT
TRBV4-2,NA,TRBJ1-4,NA,CASSQNTRAGRNEKLFF,TGTGCCAGCAGCCAAAATACACGAGCAGGGAGGAATGAAAAACTGTTTTTT
TRBV3-1/TRBV3-2,TRBD2,TRBJ2-7,NA,CASSQGSGRGAPYF,TGTGCCAGCAGCCAAGGGTCAGGGAGGGGCGCTCCCTACTTC
TRBV12-3/TRBV12-4,TRBD1,TRBJ1-2,NA,CASSLGQGYGYTF,TGTGCCAGCAGTTTAGGACAGGGTTATGGCTACACCTTC
TRBV4-1,NA,TRBJ2-7,NA,CASSQGNFYEQYF,TGCGCCAGCAGCCAAGGTAATTTCTACGAGCAGTACTTC
TRBV10-3,NA,TRBJ1-4,once,CAISGTSDVKKLFF,TGTGCCATCAGTGGAACCTCTGACGTGAAAAAACTGTTTTTT
TRBV7-8,NA,TRBJ2-7,once,CASSLALVYEQYF,TGTGCCAGCAGCTTAGCGCTAGTTTACGAGCAGTACTTC
TRBV15,NA,TRBJ2-1,NA,CASSRDSAGDNEQFF,TGTGCCAGCAGTAGGGACTCGGCGGGTGACAATGAGCAGTTCTTC
TRBV27,TRBD2,TRBJ2-2,NA,CASSPIAGTHTGELFF,TGTGCCAGCAGTCCGATAGCGGGAACTCACACCGGGGAGCTGTTTTTT
TRBV5-6,NA,TRBJ1-1,NA,CASSLSPGTGTEAFF,TGTGCCAGCAGCTTGTCGCCGGGTACCGGCACTGAAGCTTTCTTT
TRBV10-3,TRBD1,TRBJ1-1,NA,CAISARTGATEAFF,TGTGCCATCAGTGCTAGGACAGGGGCCACTGAAGCTTTCTTT
TRBV6-5,NA,TRBJ2-5,once,CASSLGPFQETQYF,TGTGCCAGCAGCCTAGGACCTTTCCAAGAGACCCAGTACTTC
TRBV7-2,NA,TRBJ2-7,NA,CASSLEPSGSRPQNREQYF,TGTGCCAGCAGCTTAGAACCCTCCGGGTCCCGCCCCCAGAACCGAGAGCAGTACTTC
TRBV5-5,NA,TRBJ1-2,NA,CASSFARADGYTF,TGTGCCAGCAGCTTCGCCAGGGCTGATGGCTACACCTTC
TRBV5-5,TRBD1,TRBJ1-2,NA,CASRDRGLSNYGYTF,TGTGCCAGCCGGGACAGGGGGCTTTCTAACTATGGCTACACCTTC
TRBV5-1,TRBD2,TRBJ2-7,NA,CASSLAVGLAHYEQYF,TGCGCCAGCAGCTTGGCCGTCGGACTAGCCCATTACGAGCAGTACTTC
TRBV27,NA,TRBJ1-2,NA,CASRTWSGYTF,TGTGCCAGCCGAACATGGTCAGGCTACACCTTC
TRBV19,TRBD2,TRBJ2-1,NA,CASKRDHNEQFF,TGTGCCAGTAAGCGGGACCACAATGAGCAGTTCTTC
TRBV4-3,TRBD1,TRBJ1-1,NA,CASTPGQRNTEAFF,TGCGCCAGCACGCCGGGACAGAGGAACACTGAAGCTTTCTTT
TRBV18,NA,TRBJ1-5,once,CASSPRDLNQPQHF,TGTGCCAGCTCACCCCGGGACCTAAATCAGCCCCAGCATTTT